Described below is a single TCR beta chain sequence and its context. Its specificity is unknown. These data belong to a study of graft-versus-host responses after intestinal transplantation. Study-wide results and limits: The recipient marrow held GvH clones, and some of them showed up first in ileum or blood.

This CDR3 has 17 amino acids. Germline V gene sequence: CDR1 SGDLS, CDR2 YYNGEE. The V end was cut by 3 bases, the J end by 4 bases, with 20 bases between. Produced via immunoSEQ multiplex PCR; TCRdb's table is partial and in-frame only. The table has about 90,000 clones, 85% to 95% seen once. The sample was unstimulated CD8+ T cells sorted from spleen or lymph node cells, taken before transplant. The source is a human donor who was the organ donor for an intestinal transplant. V is TRBV9 and J is TRBJ2-1; D may be TRBD2 (6 bases). CDR3 bases: TGTGCCAGCAGCGCTCCCCAAGCGGGCTACGATTACAATGAGCAGTTCTTC. Translating it yields CASSAPQAGYDYNEQFF.